This T cell receptor beta chain appears in the sequencing data of a study of T cells in Graves' hyperthyroidism and ophthalmopathy. Fresh 10 ml peripheral blood yielded PBMCs. From RNA transcripts, TCR beta CDR3 regions were amplified. Primed by the HTBI set, a first-round RT-PCR was run on the TCR CDR3. One entry per CDR3 protein results from TCRdb running MiXCR on the multiplex PCR reads. The table shows about 520,000 distinct CDR3 sequences, with approximately 25% occurring only once. This clonotype appeared many times. V lost 3 bases and J 1 base, leaving 13 bases between the germline ends. This CDR3 has 15 residues. The V gene's germline CDR1 is MDHEN and CDR2 SYDVKM.

The chain links TRBV28 to TRBJ2-7; D not resolved. This TCR came from a woman aged 30 to 39 with Graves' ophthalmopathy. Sequencing was performed on blood. This chain's CDR3 is CASSFPSLGSYEQYF. In DNA, the CDR3 is TGTGCCAGCAGTTTCCCGAGCCTGGGGTCCTACGAGCAGTACTTC.